This is a list of T cell receptor beta chains from one sample in a study of T cell clusters in autoimmune cytopenias. After re-calling the multiplex PCR reads, TCRdb lists one entry per CDR3 protein, DNA absent. Here the sample table reports around 1,600 distinct CDR3 sequences. This same sample was also taken into another study, of T cell repertoires in aging, cancer and after chemotherapy.

Sequencing was done on a sample of peripheral blood. The receptor source for this set is a human donor in good health. The CDR3 runs from the conserved cysteine through the conserved F or W. Only part of the rows carry a size: once, few, many, or a class if the clone is expanded.

abundance	v_gene	j_gene	CDR3aa
medium-sized	TRBV5-6	TRBJ2-7	CASSQLTSGMDEQYF
large	TRBV10-3	TRBJ1-2	CASMRGAYGYTF
NA	TRBV20-1	TRBJ1-4	CSARLPGAGAEKLFF
medium-sized	TRBV19	TRBJ1-1	CASSTWTDTEAFF
medium-sized	TRBV20-1	TRBJ2-1	CSARDGAGDSNEQFF
medium-sized	TRBV7-2	TRBJ2-5	CASSVQQGYQETQYF
large	TRBV6-6	TRBJ2-3	CASSPWDRAADTQYF
medium-sized	TRBV5-4	TRBJ2-5	CASSLEGTSGRRGQETQYF
medium-sized	TRBV5-8	TRBJ2-2	CASSPRLVLLAGELFF
large	TRBV6-5	TRBJ1-1	CASSSVTGGGTEAFF
medium-sized	TRBV7-9	TRBJ2-1	CASSAAGGRGNNEQFF
NA	TRBV20-1	TRBJ1-1	CSASPTGPAKAFF
medium-sized	TRBV5-3	TRBJ1-5	CARSRRPRDSLNQPQHF
large	TRBV6-6	TRBJ2-1	CASSTRTSANNEQFF
medium-sized	TRBV24-1	TRBJ2-7	CATSDFGTSGRGPRHEQYF
large	TRBV6-1	TRBJ2-1	CASSVEGGGYNEQFF
large	TRBV6-1	TRBJ2-3	CASSEALPGMATTDTQYF
large	TRBV29-1	TRBJ2-1	CSASGQGDRSPYNEQFF
medium-sized	TRBV13	TRBJ2-4	CASSLRIENIQYF
medium-sized	TRBV6-4	TRBJ2-3	CASSETSGHSTDTQYF
NA	TRBV7-3	TRBJ2-1	CASSFGTSSRGQFF
medium-sized	TRBV5-4	TRBJ2-3	CASSSIGLAGTDTQYF
NA	TRBV12-3/TRBV12-4	TRBJ2-7	CASSGDGGLASNEQYF
NA	TRBV7-2	TRBJ1-5	CASSLRYNQPQHF
NA	TRBV4-3	TRBJ2-7	CASSLGSEDEQYF
large	TRBV27	TRBJ2-7	CASSLGAGYEQYF
NA	TRBV4-3	TRBJ1-6	CASTKDWQGVGSPLHF
NA	TRBV2	TRBJ2-7	CASSPLAGGPYEQYF
large	TRBV7-6	TRBJ2-6	CASSYGTGDFSGANVLTF
NA	TRBV4-1	TRBJ1-5	CASSFLGPLGTQPQHF
medium-sized	TRBV11-2	TRBJ1-4	CASSPWPPGQGDTGEKLFF
medium-sized	TRBV6-6	TRBJ1-2	CASSTPGQYYGYTF
medium-sized	TRBV18	TRBJ1-1	CASSPARTVSNTEAFF
NA	TRBV4-2	TRBJ2-1	CASSQDQGGAYNEQFF
medium-sized	TRBV7-9	TRBJ1-4	CAQQEGSNEKLFF
large	TRBV5-6	TRBJ1-3	CASSYGQSSGNTIYF
medium-sized	TRBV20-1	TRBJ2-5	CSAGGTTQETQYF
NA	TRBV29-1	TRBJ1-2	CSVPLGAGSYTF
NA	TRBV4-2	TRBJ2-3	CASSRLAGVDTQYF
large	TRBV13	TRBJ2-2	CASSVGQGGGELFF
medium-sized	TRBV5-1	TRBJ2-3	CASSLAGGPFSTDTQYF
NA	TRBV24-1	TRBJ1-1	CATSDADPGARRLNTEAFF
NA	TRBV28	TRBJ1-2	CASWQSGQGNYGYTF
NA	TRBV20-1	TRBJ1-2	CSAKTENYGYTF
NA	TRBV19	TRBJ2-3	CASSPTSGGRQYF
NA	TRBV10-2	TRBJ2-7	CASSRDSYEQYF
large	TRBV29-1	TRBJ2-1	CSVEDYGRHEQFF
medium-sized	TRBV20-1	TRBJ2-7	CSATRLAGREQYF
medium-sized	TRBV27	TRBJ1-1	CASSSLDRVWMGAFF
medium-sized	TRBV30	TRBJ1-5	CAWSPSGGGNQPQHF